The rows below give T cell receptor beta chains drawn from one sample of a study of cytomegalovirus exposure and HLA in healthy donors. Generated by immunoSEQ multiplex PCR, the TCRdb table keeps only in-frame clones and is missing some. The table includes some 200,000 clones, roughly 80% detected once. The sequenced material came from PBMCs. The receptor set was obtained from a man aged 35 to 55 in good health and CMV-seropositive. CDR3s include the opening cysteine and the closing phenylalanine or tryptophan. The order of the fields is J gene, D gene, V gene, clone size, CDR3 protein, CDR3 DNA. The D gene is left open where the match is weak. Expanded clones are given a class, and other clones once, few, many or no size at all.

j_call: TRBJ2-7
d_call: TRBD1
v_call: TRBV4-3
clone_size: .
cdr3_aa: CASSQDWDRGYEQYF
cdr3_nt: TGCGCCAGCAGCCAAGATTGGGACAGGGGCTACGAGCAGTACTTC

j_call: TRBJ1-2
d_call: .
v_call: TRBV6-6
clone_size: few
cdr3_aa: CASSYNPGRGYTF
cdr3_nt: TGTGCCAGCAGTTACAACCCAGGGCGGGGCTACACCTTC

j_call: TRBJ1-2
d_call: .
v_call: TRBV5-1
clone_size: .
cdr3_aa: CASRSDSSIYGYTF
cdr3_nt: TGCGCCAGCAGATCGGACAGCTCCATCTATGGCTACACCTTC

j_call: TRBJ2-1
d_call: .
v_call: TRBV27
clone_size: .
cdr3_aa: CASRSGSYNEQFF
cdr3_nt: TGTGCCAGCAGGTCGGGGAGCTACAATGAGCAGTTCTTC

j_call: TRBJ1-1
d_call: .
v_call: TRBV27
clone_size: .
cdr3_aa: CATRIPQGNTEAFF
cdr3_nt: TGTGCCACCCGAATACCCCAGGGGAACACTGAAGCTTTCTTT

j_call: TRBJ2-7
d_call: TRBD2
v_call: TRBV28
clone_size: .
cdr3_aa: CASQEGLVREQYF
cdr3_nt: TGTGCCAGCCAGGAGGGACTAGTGAGGGAGCAGTACTTC

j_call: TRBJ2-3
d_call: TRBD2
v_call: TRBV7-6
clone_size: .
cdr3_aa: CASRPHPSLAGGRDTQYF
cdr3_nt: TGTGCCAGCAGGCCACATCCAAGCCTAGCGGGGGGAAGGGATACGCAGTATTTT

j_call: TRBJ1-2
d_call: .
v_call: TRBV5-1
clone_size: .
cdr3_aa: CASSPRTGTWVSYGYTF
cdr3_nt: TGCGCCAGCAGCCCGCGAACCGGGACATGGGTTAGCTATGGCTACACCTTC

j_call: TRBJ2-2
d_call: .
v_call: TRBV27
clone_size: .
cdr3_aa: CASSRGTLQAGELFF
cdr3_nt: TGTGCCAGCAGTAGAGGGACACTTCAGGCCGGGGAGCTGTTTTTT

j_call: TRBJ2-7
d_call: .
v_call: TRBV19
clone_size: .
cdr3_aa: CASSQRDFEGREQYF
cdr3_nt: TGTGCCAGTAGCCAAAGGGACTTCGAGGGACGCGAGCAGTACTTC

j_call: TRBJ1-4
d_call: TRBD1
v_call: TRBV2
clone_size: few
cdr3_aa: CASSDGQGREKLFF
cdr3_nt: TGTGCCAGCAGTGATGGACAGGGGCGAGAAAAACTGTTTTTT

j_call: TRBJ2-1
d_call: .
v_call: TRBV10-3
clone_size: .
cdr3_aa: CAISESIQRYISNEQFF
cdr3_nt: TGTGCCATCAGTGAGTCGATCCAGCGATATATCTCCAATGAGCAGTTCTTC

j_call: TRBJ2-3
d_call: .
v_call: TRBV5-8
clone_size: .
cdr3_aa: CASSLVTVTDTQYF
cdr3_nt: TGTGCCAGCAGCTTGGTAACAGTCACAGATACGCAGTATTTT

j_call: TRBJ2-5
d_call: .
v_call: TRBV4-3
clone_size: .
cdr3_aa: CASSQDRGGSQETQYF
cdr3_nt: TGCGCCAGCAGTCAAGATCGCGGGGGCTCTCAAGAGACCCAGTACTTC

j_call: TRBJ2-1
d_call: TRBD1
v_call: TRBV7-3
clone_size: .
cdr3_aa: CASSWTGESYNEQFF
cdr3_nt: TGTGCCAGCAGCTGGACAGGGGAGTCCTACAATGAGCAGTTCTTC

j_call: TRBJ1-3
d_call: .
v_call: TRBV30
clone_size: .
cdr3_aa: CAWSIRGSGNTIYF
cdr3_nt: TGTGCCTGGAGTATCAGGGGATCTGGAAACACCATATATTTT

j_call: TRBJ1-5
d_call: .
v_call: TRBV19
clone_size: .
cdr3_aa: CASSIGEYSNQPQHF
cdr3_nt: TGTGCCAGTAGTATAGGGGAGTATAGCAATCAGCCCCAGCATTTT

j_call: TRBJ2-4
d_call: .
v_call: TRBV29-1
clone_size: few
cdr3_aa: CSVGGGHIQYF
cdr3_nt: TGCAGCGTAGGAGGTGGTCACATTCAGTACTTC

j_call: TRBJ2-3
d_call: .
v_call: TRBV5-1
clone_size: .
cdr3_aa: CASSLRVGRGDTQYF
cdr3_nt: TGCGCCAGCAGCTTGAGAGTAGGGCGGGGAGATACGCAGTATTTT

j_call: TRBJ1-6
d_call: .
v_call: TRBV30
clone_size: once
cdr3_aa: CAWSGGRLDYNSPLHF
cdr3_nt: TGTGCCTGGAGTGGAGGTAGGCTCGACTATAATTCACCCCTCCACTTT

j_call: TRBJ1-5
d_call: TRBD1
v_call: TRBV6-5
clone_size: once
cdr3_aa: CASSHGQGGQPQHF
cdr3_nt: TGTGCCAGCAGTCATGGACAGGGCGGTCAGCCCCAGCATTTT

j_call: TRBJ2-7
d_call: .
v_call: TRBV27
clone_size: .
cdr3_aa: CASKAGNYEQYF
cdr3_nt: TGTGCCAGCAAAGCGGGCAACTACGAGCAGTACTTC

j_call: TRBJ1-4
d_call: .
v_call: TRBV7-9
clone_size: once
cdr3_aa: CASSADTGEKLFF
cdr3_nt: TGTGCCAGCAGCGCAGACACCGGTGAAAAACTGTTTTTT

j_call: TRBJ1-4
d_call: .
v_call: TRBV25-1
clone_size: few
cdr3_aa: CASNAGAPREKLFF
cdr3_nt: TGTGCCAGCAATGCGGGGGCCCCTCGGGAAAAACTGTTTTTT

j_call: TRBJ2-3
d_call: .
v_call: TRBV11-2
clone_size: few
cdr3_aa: CASSFGDDTQYF
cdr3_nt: TGTGCCAGCAGCTTCGGAGATGATACGCAGTATTTT

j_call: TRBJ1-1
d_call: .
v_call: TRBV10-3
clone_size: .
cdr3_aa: CAITAGGDTEAFF
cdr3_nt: TGTGCCATCACTGCGGGCGGGGACACTGAAGCTTTCTTT

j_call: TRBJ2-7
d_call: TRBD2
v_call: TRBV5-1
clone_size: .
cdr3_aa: CASTQERGGLYEQYF
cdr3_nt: TGCGCCAGCACTCAAGAGCGGGGGGGCCTTTACGAGCAGTACTTC

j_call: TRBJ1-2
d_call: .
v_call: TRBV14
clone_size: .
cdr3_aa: CASSQDDRVSYGYTF
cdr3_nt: TGTGCCAGCAGCCAAGATGACCGGGTCTCCTATGGCTACACCTTC

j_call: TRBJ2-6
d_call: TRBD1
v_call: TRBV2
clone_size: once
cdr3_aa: CASGLTGGGANVLTF
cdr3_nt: TGTGCCAGCGGGCTGACAGGGGGCGGGGCCAACGTCCTGACTTTC

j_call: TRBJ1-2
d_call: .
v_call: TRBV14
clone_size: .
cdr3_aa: CASSQDPRASYTF
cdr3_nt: TGTGCCAGCAGCCAAGATCCCAGGGCAAGCTACACCTTC

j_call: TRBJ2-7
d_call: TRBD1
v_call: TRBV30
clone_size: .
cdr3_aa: CAWSARGQASYEQYF
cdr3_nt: TGTGCCTGGAGTGCCAGGGGGCAGGCCTCCTACGAGCAGTACTTC

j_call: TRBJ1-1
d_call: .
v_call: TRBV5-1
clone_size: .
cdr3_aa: CASSLRGENTEAFF
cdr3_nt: TGCGCCAGCAGCTTGCGGGGGGAGAACACTGAAGCTTTCTTT

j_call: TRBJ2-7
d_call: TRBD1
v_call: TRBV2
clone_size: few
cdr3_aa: CASSEVGQGALYEQYF
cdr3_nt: TGTGCCAGCAGTGAAGTTGGACAGGGGGCTTTGTACGAGCAGTACTTC

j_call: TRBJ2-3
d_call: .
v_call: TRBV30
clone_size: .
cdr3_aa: CAWNLAGASTDTQYF
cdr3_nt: TGTGCCTGGAACCTGGCGGGGGCTAGCACAGATACGCAGTATTTT

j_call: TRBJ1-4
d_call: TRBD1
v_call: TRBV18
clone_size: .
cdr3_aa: CASSLGQGGEKLFF
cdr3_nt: TGTGCCAGCTCGCTAGGACAGGGAGGAGAAAAACTGTTTTTT

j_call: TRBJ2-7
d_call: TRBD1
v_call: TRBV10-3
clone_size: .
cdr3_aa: CAISTGVYEQYF
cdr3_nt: TGTGCCATCAGCACAGGGGTCTACGAGCAGTACTTC

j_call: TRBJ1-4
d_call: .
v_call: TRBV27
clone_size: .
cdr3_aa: CASSREGWEKLFF
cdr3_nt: TGTGCCAGCAGTCGTGAGGGATGGGAAAAACTGTTTTTT

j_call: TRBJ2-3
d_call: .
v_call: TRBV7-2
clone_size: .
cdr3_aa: CASSPSTDTQYF
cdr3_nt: TGTGCCAGCAGCCCTAGCACAGATACGCAGTATTTT

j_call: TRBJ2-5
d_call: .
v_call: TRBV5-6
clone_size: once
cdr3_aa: CASSRRSGEQYF
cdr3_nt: TGTGCCAGCAGCCGTAGATCGGGTGAGCAGTACTTC

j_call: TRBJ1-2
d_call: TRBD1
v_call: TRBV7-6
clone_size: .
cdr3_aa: CASSSPGQAYHTF
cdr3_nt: TGTGCCAGCAGCTCTCCAGGACAGGCTTATCACACCTTC

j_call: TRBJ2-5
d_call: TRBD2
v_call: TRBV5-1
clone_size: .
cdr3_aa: CASSLALAGAPQETQYF
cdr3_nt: TGCGCCAGCAGCTTGGCGCTAGCGGGGGCCCCCCAAGAGACCCAGTACTTC

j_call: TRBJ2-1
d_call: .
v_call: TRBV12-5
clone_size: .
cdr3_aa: CASGLGDNEQFF
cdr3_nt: TGTGCTAGTGGCCTCGGGGACAATGAGCAGTTCTTC

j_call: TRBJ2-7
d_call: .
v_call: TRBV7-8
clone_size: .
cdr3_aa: CASSLIGQGPYEQYF
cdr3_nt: TGTGCCAGCAGCTTAATCGGGCAGGGGCCTTACGAGCAGTACTTC

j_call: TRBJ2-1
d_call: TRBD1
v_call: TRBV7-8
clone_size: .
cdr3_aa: CASSFQGTGNEQFF
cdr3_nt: TGTGCCAGCAGCTTCCAGGGGACAGGGAATGAGCAGTTCTTC

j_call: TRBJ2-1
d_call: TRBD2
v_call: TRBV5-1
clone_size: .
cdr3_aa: CASSWGGNEQFF
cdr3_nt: TGCGCCAGCAGCTGGGGGGGCAATGAGCAGTTCTTC

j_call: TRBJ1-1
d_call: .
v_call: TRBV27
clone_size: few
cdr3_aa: CASTNGAGWGTEAFF
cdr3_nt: TGTGCCAGCACCAATGGGGCAGGGTGGGGCACTGAAGCTTTCTTT

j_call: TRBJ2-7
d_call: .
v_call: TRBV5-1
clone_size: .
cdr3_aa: CASSHSSSYEQYF
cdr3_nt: TGCGCCAGCAGCCACAGTAGCTCCTACGAGCAGTACTTC

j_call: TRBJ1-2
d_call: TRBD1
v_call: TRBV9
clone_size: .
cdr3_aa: CASSVPPGQGRGGYTF
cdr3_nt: TGTGCCAGCAGCGTCCCTCCGGGACAGGGTAGAGGGGGCTACACCTTC

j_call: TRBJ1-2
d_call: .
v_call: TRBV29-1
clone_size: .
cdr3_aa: CSVGGGDNYGYTF
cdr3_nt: TGCAGCGTTGGGGGGGGCGATAACTATGGCTACACCTTC

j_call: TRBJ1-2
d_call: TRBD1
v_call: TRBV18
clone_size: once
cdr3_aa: CASSPRDRVFSTNYGYTF
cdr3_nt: TGTGCCAGCTCACCAAGAGACAGGGTATTCAGCACTAACTATGGCTACACCTTC

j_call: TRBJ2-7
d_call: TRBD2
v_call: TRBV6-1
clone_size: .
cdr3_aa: CASRIAGGADEQYF
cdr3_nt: TGTGCCAGCAGAATAGCGGGGGGGGCTGACGAGCAGTACTTC

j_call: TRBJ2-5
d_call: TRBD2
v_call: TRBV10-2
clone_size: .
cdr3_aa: CASRGTSGDQETQYF
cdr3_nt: TGCGCCAGCAGGGGTACTAGCGGGGACCAAGAGACCCAGTACTTC

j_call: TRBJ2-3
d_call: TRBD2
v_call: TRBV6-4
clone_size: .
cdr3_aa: CASSSGGATDTQYF
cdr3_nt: TGTGCCAGCAGTAGCGGGGGGGCCACAGATACGCAGTATTTT

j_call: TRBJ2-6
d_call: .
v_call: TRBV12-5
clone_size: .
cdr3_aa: CASGKPDSSSGANVLTF
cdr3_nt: TGTGCTAGTGGTAAACCGGACAGCAGCTCTGGGGCCAACGTCCTGACTTTC